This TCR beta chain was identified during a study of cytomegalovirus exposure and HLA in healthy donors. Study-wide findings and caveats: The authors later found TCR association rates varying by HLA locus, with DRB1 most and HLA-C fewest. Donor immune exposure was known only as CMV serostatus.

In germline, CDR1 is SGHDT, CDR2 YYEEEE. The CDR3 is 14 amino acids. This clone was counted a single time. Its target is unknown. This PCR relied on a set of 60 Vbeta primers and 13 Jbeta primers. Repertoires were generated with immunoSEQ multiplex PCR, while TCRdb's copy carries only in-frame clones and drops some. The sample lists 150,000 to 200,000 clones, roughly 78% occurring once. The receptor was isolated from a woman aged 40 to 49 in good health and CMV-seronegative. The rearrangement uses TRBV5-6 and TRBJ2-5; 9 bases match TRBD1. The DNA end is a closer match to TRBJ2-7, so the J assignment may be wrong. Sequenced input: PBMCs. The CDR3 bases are TGTGCCAGCAGCTTGCTACAGGGGGCGCGCGAGCAGTACTTC. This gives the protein CASSLLQGAREQYF.